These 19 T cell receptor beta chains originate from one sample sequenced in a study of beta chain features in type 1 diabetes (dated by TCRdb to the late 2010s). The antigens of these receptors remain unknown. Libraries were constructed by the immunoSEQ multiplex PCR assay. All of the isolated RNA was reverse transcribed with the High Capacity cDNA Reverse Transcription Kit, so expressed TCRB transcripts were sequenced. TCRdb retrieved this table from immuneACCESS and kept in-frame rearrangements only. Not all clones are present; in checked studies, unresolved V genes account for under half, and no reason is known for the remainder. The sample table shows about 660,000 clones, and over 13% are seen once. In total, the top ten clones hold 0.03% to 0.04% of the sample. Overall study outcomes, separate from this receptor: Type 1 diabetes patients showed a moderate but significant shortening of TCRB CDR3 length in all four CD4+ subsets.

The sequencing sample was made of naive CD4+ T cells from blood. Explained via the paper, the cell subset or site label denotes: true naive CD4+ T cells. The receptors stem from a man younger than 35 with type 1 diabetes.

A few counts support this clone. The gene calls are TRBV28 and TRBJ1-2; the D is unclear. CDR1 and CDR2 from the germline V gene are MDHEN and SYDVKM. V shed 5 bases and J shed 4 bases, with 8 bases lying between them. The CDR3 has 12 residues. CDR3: CASSTPSYGYTF. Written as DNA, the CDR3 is TGTGCCAGCAGTACCCCGAGCTATGGCTACACCTTC.

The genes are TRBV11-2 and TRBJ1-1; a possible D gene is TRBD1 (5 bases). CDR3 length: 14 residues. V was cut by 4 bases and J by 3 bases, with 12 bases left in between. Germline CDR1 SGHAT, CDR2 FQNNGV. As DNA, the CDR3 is TGTGCCAGCAGCTGGGGACCTGGGGACACTGAAGCTTTCTTT. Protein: CASSWGPGDTEAFF.

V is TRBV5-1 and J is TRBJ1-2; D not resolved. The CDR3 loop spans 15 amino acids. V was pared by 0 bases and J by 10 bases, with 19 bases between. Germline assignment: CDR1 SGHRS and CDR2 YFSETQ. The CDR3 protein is CASSLGRSSALNYTF. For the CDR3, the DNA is TGCGCCAGCAGCTTGGGTAGATCGTCTGCGCTAAACTACACCTTC.

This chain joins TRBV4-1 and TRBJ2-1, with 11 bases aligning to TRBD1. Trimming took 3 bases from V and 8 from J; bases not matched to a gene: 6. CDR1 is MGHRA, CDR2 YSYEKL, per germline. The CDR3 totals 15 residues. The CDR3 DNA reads TGCGCCAGCAGCCAGGGACAGGGGGTCCCGCATGAGCAGTTCTTC. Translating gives CASSQGQGVPHEQFF.

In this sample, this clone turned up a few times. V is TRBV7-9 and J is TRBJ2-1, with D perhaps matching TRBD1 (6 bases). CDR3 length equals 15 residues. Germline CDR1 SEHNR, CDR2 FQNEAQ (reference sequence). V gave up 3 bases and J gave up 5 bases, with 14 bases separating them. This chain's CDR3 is CASSLATGSHNEQFF. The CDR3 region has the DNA TGTGCCAGCAGCTTGGCTACAGGGTCCCACAATGAGCAGTTCTTC.

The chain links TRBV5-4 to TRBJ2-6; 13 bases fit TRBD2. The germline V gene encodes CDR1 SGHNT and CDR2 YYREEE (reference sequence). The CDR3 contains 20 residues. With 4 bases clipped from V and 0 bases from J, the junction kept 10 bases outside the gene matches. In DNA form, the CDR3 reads TGTGCCAGCAGCCCCCTGACTAGCGGGGGGCCGTACTCTGGGGCCAACGTCCTGACTTTC. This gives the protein CASSPLTSGGPYSGANVLTF.

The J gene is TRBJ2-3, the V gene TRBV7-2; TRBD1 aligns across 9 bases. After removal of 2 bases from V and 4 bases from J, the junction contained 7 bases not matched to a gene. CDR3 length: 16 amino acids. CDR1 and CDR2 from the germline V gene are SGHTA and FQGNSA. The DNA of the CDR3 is TGTGCCAGCAGCTTATACGGGACAGGGCAGGCAGATACGCAGTATTTT. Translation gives CASSLYGTGQADTQYF.

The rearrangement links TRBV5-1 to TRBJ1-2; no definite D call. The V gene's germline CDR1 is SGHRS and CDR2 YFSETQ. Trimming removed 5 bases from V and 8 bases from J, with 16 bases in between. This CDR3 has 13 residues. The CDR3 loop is CASREEFVEGYTF. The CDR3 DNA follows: TGCGCCAGCAGGGAAGAGTTCGTGGAGGGCTACACCTTC.

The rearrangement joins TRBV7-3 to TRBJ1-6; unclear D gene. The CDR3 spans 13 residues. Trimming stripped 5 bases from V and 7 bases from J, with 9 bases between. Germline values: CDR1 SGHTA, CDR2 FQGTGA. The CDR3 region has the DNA TGTGCCAGCAGCCCCGCAGTGAATTCACCCCTCCACTTT. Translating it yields CASSPAVNSPLHF.

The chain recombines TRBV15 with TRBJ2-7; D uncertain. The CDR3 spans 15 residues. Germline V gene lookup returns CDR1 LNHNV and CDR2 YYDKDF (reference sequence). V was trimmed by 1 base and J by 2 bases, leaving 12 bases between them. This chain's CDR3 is CATSRGTESTYEQYF. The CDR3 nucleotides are TGTGCCACCAGCAGAGGAACGGAGTCAACCTACGAGCAGTACTTC.

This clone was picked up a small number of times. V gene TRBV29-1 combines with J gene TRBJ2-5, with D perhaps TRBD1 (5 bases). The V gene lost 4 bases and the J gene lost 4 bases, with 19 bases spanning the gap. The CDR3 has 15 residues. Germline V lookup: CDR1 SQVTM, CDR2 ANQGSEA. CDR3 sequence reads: CSVVYARAKLETQYF. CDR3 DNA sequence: TGCAGCGTTGTTTACGCCAGGGCTAAGTTAGAGACCCAGTACTTC.

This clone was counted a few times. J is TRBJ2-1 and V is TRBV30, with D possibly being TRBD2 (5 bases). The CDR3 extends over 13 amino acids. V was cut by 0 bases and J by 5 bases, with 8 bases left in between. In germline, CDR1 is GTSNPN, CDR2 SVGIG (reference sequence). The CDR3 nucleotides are TGTGCCTGGAGTGTACTAGGCCACAATGAGCAGTTCTTC. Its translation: CAWSVLGHNEQFF.

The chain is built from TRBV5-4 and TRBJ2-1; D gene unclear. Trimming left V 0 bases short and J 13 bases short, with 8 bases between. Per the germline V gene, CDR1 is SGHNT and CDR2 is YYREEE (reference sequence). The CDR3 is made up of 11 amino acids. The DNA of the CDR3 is TGTGCCAGCAGCTTGGGGCTGCTACAGTTCTTC. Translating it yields CASSLGLLQFF.

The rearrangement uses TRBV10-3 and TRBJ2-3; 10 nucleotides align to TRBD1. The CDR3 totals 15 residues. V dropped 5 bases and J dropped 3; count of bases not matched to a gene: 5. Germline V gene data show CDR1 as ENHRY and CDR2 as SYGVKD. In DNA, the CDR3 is TGTGCCATCAGTTTTGGACAGGGGGGGACAGATACGCAGTATTTT. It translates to CAISFGQGGTDTQYF.

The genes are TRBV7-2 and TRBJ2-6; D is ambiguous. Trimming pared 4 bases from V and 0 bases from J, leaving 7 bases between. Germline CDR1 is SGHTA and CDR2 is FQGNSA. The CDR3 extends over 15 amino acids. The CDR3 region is CASSSRSSGANVLTF. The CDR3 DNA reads TGTGCCAGCAGCTCCCGCAGCTCTGGGGCCAACGTCCTGACTTTC.

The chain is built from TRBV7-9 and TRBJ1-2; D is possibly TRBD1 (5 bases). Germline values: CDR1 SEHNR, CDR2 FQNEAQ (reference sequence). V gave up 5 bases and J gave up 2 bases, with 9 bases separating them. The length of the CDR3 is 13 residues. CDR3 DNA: TGTGCCAGCAGCCATAGACAGAACTATGGCTACACCTTC. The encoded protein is CASSHRQNYGYTF.

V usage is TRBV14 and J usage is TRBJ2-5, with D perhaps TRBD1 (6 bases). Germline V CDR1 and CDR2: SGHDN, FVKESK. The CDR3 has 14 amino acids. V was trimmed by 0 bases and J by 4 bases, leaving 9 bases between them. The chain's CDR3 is CASSQDRGRETQYF. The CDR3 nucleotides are TGTGCCAGCAGCCAAGATAGGGGGAGAGAGACCCAGTACTTC.

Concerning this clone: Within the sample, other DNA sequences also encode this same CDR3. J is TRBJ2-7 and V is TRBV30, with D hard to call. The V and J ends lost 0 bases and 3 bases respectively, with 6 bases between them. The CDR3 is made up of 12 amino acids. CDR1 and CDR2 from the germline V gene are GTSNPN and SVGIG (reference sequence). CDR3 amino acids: CAWSVGVYEQYF. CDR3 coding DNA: TGTGCCTGGAGTGTAGGTGTCTACGAGCAGTACTTC.

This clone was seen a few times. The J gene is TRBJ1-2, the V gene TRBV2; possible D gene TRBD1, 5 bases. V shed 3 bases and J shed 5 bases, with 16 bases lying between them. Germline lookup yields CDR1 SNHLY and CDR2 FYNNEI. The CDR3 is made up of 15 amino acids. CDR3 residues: CASSDDRPTLYGYTF. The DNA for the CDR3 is TGTGCCAGCAGTGATGACAGACCAACCCTATATGGCTACACCTTC.